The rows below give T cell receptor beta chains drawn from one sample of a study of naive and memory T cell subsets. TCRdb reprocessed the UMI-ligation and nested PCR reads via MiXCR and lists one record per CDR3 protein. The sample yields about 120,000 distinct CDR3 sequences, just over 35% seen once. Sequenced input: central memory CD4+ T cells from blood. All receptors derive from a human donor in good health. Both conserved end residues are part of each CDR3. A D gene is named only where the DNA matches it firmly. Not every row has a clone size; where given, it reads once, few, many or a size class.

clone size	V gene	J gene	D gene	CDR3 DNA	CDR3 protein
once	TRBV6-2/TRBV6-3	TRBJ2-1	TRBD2	TGTGCCAGCACTTCCCACCGACATTGGTCTAGCGGGACTTTTTGGGGGGGTGAGCAGTTCTTC	CASTSHRHWSSGTFWGGEQFF
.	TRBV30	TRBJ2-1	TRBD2	TGTGCCTGGAAGGTGGGAGGGAGCTCCTACAATGAGCAGTTCTTC	CAWKVGGSSYNEQFF
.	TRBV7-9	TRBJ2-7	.	TGTGCCAGCAGCCAGACGCCTAAATACTACGAGCAGTACTTC	CASSQTPKYYEQYF
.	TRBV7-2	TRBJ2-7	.	TGTGCCAGCAGCCCCCGGAGGGGTGGGCAGTACTTC	CASSPRRGGQYF
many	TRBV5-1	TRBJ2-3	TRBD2	TGCGCCAGCAGCAGCCGGACTAGCGTTACTAGCACAGATACGCAGTATTTT	CASSSRTSVTSTDTQYF
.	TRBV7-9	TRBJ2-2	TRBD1	TGTGCCAGCAGCTCCCGAGGCTCCGGGACAGGGGGTACCGGGGAGCTGTTTTTT	CASSSRGSGTGGTGELFF
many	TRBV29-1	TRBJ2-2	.	TGCAGCGTCGTTCCGGGCTTCGCGACCGGGGAGCTGTTTTTT	CSVVPGFATGELFF
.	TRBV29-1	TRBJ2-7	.	TGCAGCGTCCGCCAGGGAGCGGCAAGCTCCTACGAGCAGTACTTC	CSVRQGAASSYEQYF
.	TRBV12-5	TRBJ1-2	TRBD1	TGTGCTAGTGGGAGGACAGGGAGCGGCTACACCTTC	CASGRTGSGYTF
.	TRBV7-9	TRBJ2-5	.	TGTGCCAGCAGCTTAGAAGGCGGCAGGGGCAAAGAGACCCAGTACTTC	CASSLEGGRGKETQYF
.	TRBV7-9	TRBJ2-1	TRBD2	TGTGCCAGCAGCGACACCATGCCTAGCGGGAGAGTACCCTCCTACAATGAGCAGTTCTTC	CASSDTMPSGRVPSYNEQFF
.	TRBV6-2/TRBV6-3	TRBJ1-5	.	TGTGCCAGCAGACGAAATAGCAATCAGCCCCAGCATTTT	CASRRNSNQPQHF
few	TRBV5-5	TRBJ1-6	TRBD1	TGTGCCAGCAGCCGGGACAGTTTTCATAATTCACCCCTCCACTTT	CASSRDSFHNSPLHF
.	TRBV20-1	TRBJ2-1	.	TGCAGTGCTAGAGATAGGGTCTCGTGGTTCTTC	CSARDRVSWFF
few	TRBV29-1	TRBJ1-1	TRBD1	TGCAGCGGGGACAGATCGAACACTGAAGCTTTCTTT	CSGDRSNTEAFF
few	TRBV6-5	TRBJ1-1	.	TGTGCCAGCAGATCCCCCGCCCGGGGAGCTTTCTTT	CASRSPARGAFF
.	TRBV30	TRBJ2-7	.	TGTGCCTGGAGTATAGGGTTCACCTACGAGCAGTACTTC	CAWSIGFTYEQYF
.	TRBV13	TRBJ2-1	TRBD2	TGTGCCAGCAGCTTAGGTGGGACTAGCGGGAACAATGAGCAGTTCTTC	CASSLGGTSGNNEQFF
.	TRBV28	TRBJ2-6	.	TGTGCCAGCACCCCGTGGGGCTCTGGGGCCAACGTCCTGACTTTC	CASTPWGSGANVLTF
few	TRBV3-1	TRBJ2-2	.	TGTGCCAGCAGCCACCCCAGAACCGGGACTCTGGACACCGGGGAGCTGTTTTTT	CASSHPRTGTLDTGELFF
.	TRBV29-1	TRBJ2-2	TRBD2	TGCAGCGTTGAGGCTAGCGGAGTGAACACCGGGGAGCTGTTTTTT	CSVEASGVNTGELFF
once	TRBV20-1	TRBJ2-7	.	TGCAGTGCCGATGAAGGGGGTGGCTCAGGGTTGAACGAGCAGTACTTC	CSADEGGGSGLNEQYF
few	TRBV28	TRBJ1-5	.	TGTGCCAGCAGTCCCCCCGTTGGCAATCAGCCCCAGCATTTT	CASSPPVGNQPQHF
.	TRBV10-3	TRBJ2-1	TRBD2	TGTGCCACCATAGGACTAGCGGGAGCCTATGAGCAGTTCTTC	CATIGLAGAYEQFF
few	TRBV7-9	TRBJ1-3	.	TGTGCCAGCAGCTCAGCTGGAAACACCATATATTTT	CASSSAGNTIYF
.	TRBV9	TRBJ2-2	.	TGTGCCAGCAGCTCGACGGGAAACACCGGGGAGCTGTTTTTT	CASSSTGNTGELFF
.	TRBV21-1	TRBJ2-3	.	TGTGCCAGCAGCAAAGCGCTTTGTCGGGAGTTAACGGGGGATACGCAGTATTTT	CASSKALCRELTGDTQYF
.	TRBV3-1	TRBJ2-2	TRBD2	TGTGCCAGCAGCCTCACCGGGACTACGAACACCGGGGAGCTGTTTTTT	CASSLTGTTNTGELFF
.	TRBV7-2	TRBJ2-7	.	TGTGCCAGCAGCCTGGGACTCAAGCTCCCCTACGAGCAGTACTTC	CASSLGLKLPYEQYF
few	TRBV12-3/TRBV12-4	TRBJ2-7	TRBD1	TGTGCCAGCAGTTTTGGACAGGGTGTACGGCAGTACTTC	CASSFGQGVRQYF